The next 23 T cell receptor beta chains were all read from a single sample in a study of OX40 agonist ivuxolimab in advanced cancers. Only in-frame clones appear in the TCRdb table, and some are missing; sequencing was by immunoSEQ multiplex PCR. Among about 92,000 clones, over 75% were seen once, and the ten largest hold around 0.31%. The sequencing here drew on CD4+ or CD8+ T cells sorted from blood, taken in a trial of the OX40 agonist ivuxolimab. The source of these receptors is an adult with an advanced solid tumor such as melanoma, head and neck, liver or kidney cancer.

This clone turned up a few times. The V gene is TRBV28, the J gene TRBJ2-5, with D possibly matching TRBD1 (5 bases). This CDR3 is 14 amino acids long. V gave up 8 bases and J gave up 2 bases, with 15 bases separating them. Germline CDR1 MDHEN, CDR2 SYDVKM. In DNA form, the CDR3 reads TGTGCCAGCCGCTCATCTCAGGGACAAGAGACCCAGTACTTC. Translating it yields CASRSSQGQETQYF.

The chain has TRBV5-4 and TRBJ2-7; 10 bases align to TRBD1. The J segment lost 7 bases and the V segment lost 4 bases, leaving 8 bases of the junction unmatched. The CDR3 consists of 14 residues. In germline, CDR1 is SGHNT, CDR2 YYREEE (reference sequence). In DNA form, the CDR3 reads TGTGCCAGCAGCACCCGACAGGGGGCGAGGGAGCAGTACTTC. It is translated as CASSTRQGAREQYF.

The rearrangement links TRBV7-2 to TRBJ2-1; possibly TRBD1 for D (6 bases). The germline V and J ends were trimmed by 5 bases and 15 bases, with 20 bases remaining between them. Germline lookup yields CDR1 SGHTA and CDR2 FQGNSA. The CDR3 is 13 amino acids. This CDR3 is CASSMTGVKWGFF. For the CDR3, the DNA is TGTGCCAGCAGCATGACAGGAGTCAAATGGGGGTTCTTC.

On this clone: Other DNA sequences within the sample encode an identical CDR3. The V gene is TRBV7-9, the J gene TRBJ2-2; D may be TRBD1 or TRBD2 (5 bases each). There are 12 residues in the CDR3. The germline CDR1 and CDR2 sequences are SEHNR and FQNEAQ (reference sequence). The V end was cut by 6 bases, the J end by 8 bases, with 10 bases between. As DNA, the CDR3 is TGTGCCAGCAGTCCGGGGCCGGGGGAGCTGTTTTTT. Protein product: CASSPGPGELFF.

The chain couples TRBV9 to TRBJ1-2; D unresolved. V was trimmed by 3 bases and J by 7 bases, leaving 10 bases between them. The CDR3 is 12 residues long. The germline CDR1 and CDR2 sequences are SGDLS and YYNGEE. CDR3 residues: CASSANRFGYTF. CDR3 bases: TGTGCCAGCAGCGCGAACCGTTTTGGCTACACCTTC.

The J gene is TRBJ2-1, the V gene TRBV27, with D perhaps being TRBD1 or TRBD2 (6 bases each). Trimming took off 1 base at V and 5 bases at J, with 12 bases between the two ends. The CDR3 consists of 15 residues. The germline V gene encodes CDR1 MNHEY and CDR2 SMNVEV (reference sequence). CDR3 protein: CASSLFTGGNNEQFF. For the CDR3, the DNA is TGTGCCAGCAGTTTATTCACCGGGGGCAACAATGAGCAGTTCTTC.

This clone was observed a single time. This chain connects TRBV2 to TRBJ2-7, with TRBD2 matching over 7 bases. From germline, CDR1 is SNHLY and CDR2 FYNNEI. Trimming cost V 4 bases and J 2 bases; bases outside gene matches: 5. CDR3 length equals 14 residues. CDR3 sequence (DNA): TGTGCCAGCAGTGTCGGGGGGAGCCCCTACGAGCAGTACTTC. Its translation is CASSVGGSPYEQYF.

This clone came up once. The rearrangement links TRBV7-3 to TRBJ2-7; 10 bases agree with TRBD2. V was pared by 3 bases and J by 0 bases, with 2 bases of the junction left unmatched. Germline loops: CDR1 SGHTA, CDR2 FQGTGA. CDR3 length equals 15 residues. The CDR3 DNA reads TGTGCCAGCAGCTTCGCTAGCGGGAGCTCCTACGAGCAGTACTTC. This gives the protein CASSFASGSSYEQYF.

The rearrangement joins TRBV28 to TRBJ2-7, with D perhaps matching TRBD1 or TRBD2 (6 bases each). The CDR3 sequence is 11 residues long. Germline assignment: CDR1 MDHEN and CDR2 SYDVKM. V lost 8 bases and J lost 3, with 8 bases in between. CDR3 sequence: CASGGHYEQYF. CDR3 in DNA: TGTGCCAGCGGGGGGCACTACGAGCAGTACTTC.

The chain couples TRBV4-3 to TRBJ1-1; tentatively, D is TRBD1 (5 bases). V lost 1 base to trimming and J lost 5 bases, with 11 bases between them. Germline loops: CDR1 LGHNA, CDR2 YSLEER. CDR3 length equals 14 residues. CDR3 in DNA: TGCGCCAGCAGCCAAGTCGGGGGGGAAACTGAAGCTTTCTTT. Protein product: CASSQVGGETEAFF.

This chain connects TRBV15 to TRBJ2-4; no reliable D call. V was shortened by 0 bases and J by 7 bases, with 4 bases between the two germline ends. The CDR3 spans 12 residues. The V gene's germline CDR1 is LNHNV and CDR2 YYDKDF (reference sequence). CDR3 region: CATSRDFNIQYF. The CDR3 coding sequence is TGTGCCACCAGCAGAGATTTTAACATTCAGTACTTC.

The V and J genes are TRBV28 and TRBJ1-5; 9 bases line up with TRBD1. The CDR3 is made up of 18 amino acids. The V gene end was trimmed by 6 bases and the J gene end by 3 bases; junction bases not matched to a gene: 15. CDR1 and CDR2 (germline): MDHEN, SYDVKM. CDR3 DNA: TGTGCCAGCAGCAGCACTAGGAGGACAGGGGCCTACAATCAGCCCCAGCATTTT. As protein: CASSSTRRTGAYNQPQHF. Drawing the rest from reference TRBV28 and TRBJ1-5, the complete variable domain is DVKVTQSSRYLVKRTGEKVFLECVQDMDHENMFWYRQDPGLGLRLIYFSYDVKMKEKGDIPEGYSVSREKKERFSLILESASTNQTSMYLCASSSTRRTGAYNQPQHFGDGTRLSIL.

This chain uses TRBV19 with TRBJ2-7; D may be TRBD1 or TRBD2 (5 bases each). The germline gives CDR1 LNHDA, CDR2 SQIVND (reference sequence). Trimming left V 8 bases short and J 6 bases short, with 20 bases between. CDR3 length: 14 residues. The CDR3 loop reads CASESGTQRGEQYF. For the CDR3, the DNA is TGTGCCAGTGAGTCCGGGACCCAGAGGGGCGAGCAGTACTTC.

Only one count was recorded for this clone. The chain links TRBV7-2 to TRBJ2-1, with 10 bases aligning to TRBD1. The CDR3 covers 15 residues. Germline CDR1 is SGHTA and CDR2 is FQGNSA. The V segment lost 4 bases and the J segment 4 bases; nucleotides outside the gene matches: 4. The CDR3 loop is CASSSDRGLYNEQFF. Here the CDR3 DNA reads TGTGCCAGCAGCTCCGACAGGGGGCTGTACAATGAGCAGTTCTTC.

This clone appeared once. The chain employs TRBV4-3 and TRBJ2-3; 8 positions match TRBD2. CDR1 is LGHNA and CDR2 is YSLEER in the germline V gene. There are 17 residues in the CDR3. Germline trimming cut 4 bases from V and 3 bases from J; bases unmatched to any gene: 12. The CDR3 loop reads CASSPNTGLAGTDTQYF. The DNA for the CDR3 is TGCGCCAGCAGCCCCAACACCGGACTAGCCGGGACAGATACGCAGTATTTT.

This clone came up a few times. The genes are TRBV19 and TRBJ2-5; unclear D gene. Between the trimmed V and J ends, which lost 5 bases and 4 bases, there was a span of 5 bases. The CDR3 is made up of 11 amino acids. Germline values: CDR1 LNHDA, CDR2 SQIVND (reference sequence). The CDR3 sequence: CASSAGETQYF. CDR3 sequence (DNA): TGTGCCAGTAGTGCCGGAGAGACCCAGTACTTC.

The V gene is TRBV28, the J gene TRBJ2-1; possibly TRBD2 for D (6 bases). V shed 6 bases and J shed 0 bases, with 9 bases lying between them. The V gene's germline CDR1 is MDHEN and CDR2 SYDVKM. The CDR3 sequence is 14 residues long. For the CDR3, the DNA is TGTGCCAGCAGACTAGCATTCTCCTACAATGAGCAGTTCTTC. Translating gives CASRLAFSYNEQFF.

The chain combines TRBV29-1 with TRBJ2-1; 7 nucleotides match TRBD2. CDR1 is SQVTM and CDR2 is ANQGSEA in the germline V gene. This CDR3 has 13 residues. V was clipped by 7 bases and J by 9 bases; unmatched bases: 12. CDR3 DNA: TGCAGCGCGTATGGCGGGAGCTTCGGTGAGCAGTTCTTC. Residues: CSAYGGSFGEQFF.

CDR3 sequence (DNA): TGTGCCAGCAATCCCCTGAAAGGGAGTGGGTGGCCAGATACGCAGTATTTT. Translating gives CASNPLKGSGWPDTQYF. The chain recombines TRBV28 with TRBJ2-3, with D tentatively TRBD2 (5 bases). Germline-derived CDR1 and CDR2 are MDHEN and SYDVKM. This CDR3 has 17 amino acids. Trimming left V 7 bases short and J 4 bases short, with 24 bases between.

The V and J genes are TRBV6-5 and TRBJ1-2; 7 nucleotides match TRBD1. CDR1 is MNHEY, CDR2 SVGAGI, per germline. The CDR3 has 15 amino acids. J gave up 1 base and V 2 bases, and 4 bases lay outside the gene matches. DNA of the CDR3: TGTGCCAGCAGTTACAGGACAGGAGGTAACTATGGCTACACCTTC. Amino acid sequence: CASSYRTGGNYGYTF.

The table lists this clone with a count of one. This chain uses TRBV6-5 with TRBJ2-7; D is possibly TRBD1 or TRBD2 (5 bases each). V gave up 6 bases and J gave up 2 bases, with 17 bases separating them. CDR1 MNHEY and CDR2 SVGAGI come from the germline V gene. This CDR3 has 15 amino acids. CDR3 region: CASSYQPGRPYEQYF. The CDR3 DNA follows: TGTGCCAGCAGCTACCAGCCGGGACGACCCTACGAGCAGTACTTC.

CDR3 sequence (DNA): TGTGCCAGCAGTAGACAGGGGCCGCAAGAGACCCAGTACTTC. It specifies CASSRQGPQETQYF. The J gene is TRBJ2-5, the V gene TRBV28; 8 bases are shared with TRBD1. The CDR3 contains 14 residues. J was trimmed by 2 bases and V by 5 bases; bases with no gene match: 4. Germline CDR1 is MDHEN and CDR2 is SYDVKM. The entire variable domain, with the rest obtained from reference TRBV28 and TRBJ2-5, is as follows: DVKVTQSSRYLVKRTGEKVFLECVQDMDHENMFWYRQDPGLGLRLIYFSYDVKMKEKGDIPEGYSVSREKKERFSLILESASTNQTSMYLCASSRQGPQETQYFGPGTRLLVL.

The chain links TRBV6-6 to TRBJ2-5; D is uncertain. Per germline, CDR1 MNHNY and CDR2 SVGAGI (reference sequence). This CDR3 is 11 amino acids long. With 6 bases removed from V and 0 bases from J, the gap between germline ends came to 2 bases. The DNA for the CDR3 is TGTGCCAGCAGCAACCAAGAGACCCAGTACTTC. Its translation: CASSNQETQYF.